This is a list of T cell receptor beta chains from one sample in a study of blood T cell repertoires in COVID-19. Sequencing used immunoSEQ multiplex PCR; TCRdb keeps in-frame clones, though not all of them. The sample lists approximately 300,000 clones, 85% to 90% occurring once. The sample taken for sequencing was peripheral blood. The source of these receptors is a woman aged 45 to 65 with COVID-19, enrolled during active disease. The CDR3 runs from the conserved cysteine through the conserved F or W. D genes are given only for firm matches. Rows may omit the clone size; those that give it use once, few, many or a size class.

V: TRBV2
size: NA
D: NA
J: TRBJ2-2
DNA: TGTGCTAGCAGCGTAGGAGGCGGGGAGCTGTTTTTT
CDR3: CASSVGGGELFF

V: TRBV11-2
size: NA
D: TRBD2
J: TRBJ2-3
DNA: TGTGCCAGCAGCCGAGGAGCGGCCACGGGACTAGCGGGAGACACGCAGTATTTT
CDR3: CASSRGAATGLAGDTQYF

V: TRBV6-5
size: NA
D: NA
J: TRBJ1-2
DNA: TGTGCCAGCAGTTATCGGGGCGGGATTAGTGGCTACACCTTC
CDR3: CASSYRGGISGYTF

V: TRBV7-2
size: NA
D: NA
J: TRBJ2-1
DNA: TGTGCCAGCAGCCCACTAAATTCGGTTCATGAGCAGTTCTTC
CDR3: CASSPLNSVHEQFF

V: TRBV3-1/TRBV3-2
size: NA
D: NA
J: TRBJ2-5
DNA: TGTGCCAGCAGCCAACCGGGACTCCAAAAAGAGACCCAGTACTTC
CDR3: CASSQPGLQKETQYF

V: TRBV27
size: NA
D: TRBD2
J: TRBJ2-7
DNA: TGTGCCAGCAGGGGACTAGCGGGAAAAACCTACGAGCAGTACTTC
CDR3: CASRGLAGKTYEQYF

V: TRBV6-5
size: NA
D: NA
J: TRBJ2-7
DNA: TGTGCCAGCAGTTACCTCGAAGAGGGGGTCTACGAGCAGTACTTC
CDR3: CASSYLEEGVYEQYF

V: TRBV11-2
size: few
D: NA
J: TRBJ1-3
DNA: TGTGCCAGCAGCATCGGGATCTCTGGAAACACCATATATTTT
CDR3: CASSIGISGNTIYF

V: TRBV4-1
size: NA
D: TRBD1
J: TRBJ1-2
DNA: TGCGCCAGCAGCCGGGACAGGGGGACCTATGGCTACACCTTC
CDR3: CASSRDRGTYGYTF

V: TRBV6-5
size: NA
D: NA
J: TRBJ1-1
DNA: TGTGCCAGCAGCCAACGGACAAGGGAGAACACTGAAGCTTTCTTT
CDR3: CASSQRTRENTEAFF

V: TRBV2
size: NA
D: TRBD1
J: TRBJ1-3
DNA: TGTGCCAGCAGTGAAAACGGTTCAGGGGGTAGAAACACCATATATTTT
CDR3: CASSENGSGGRNTIYF

V: TRBV6-5
size: NA
D: TRBD1
J: TRBJ2-5
DNA: TGTGCCAGCAGTTACTCGACAGGGGAAATAGAGACCCAGTACTTC
CDR3: CASSYSTGEIETQYF

V: TRBV2
size: NA
D: NA
J: TRBJ1-2
DNA: TGTGCCAGCAGGGACAGCCAAAATAATTATGGCTACACCTTC
CDR3: CASRDSQNNYGYTF

V: TRBV10-1
size: NA
D: TRBD1
J: TRBJ1-1
DNA: TGCGCCAGCAGCGAGGGGACAGGGCGAAACGAAGCTTTCTTT
CDR3: CASSEGTGRNEAFF

V: TRBV3-1/TRBV3-2
size: once
D: NA
J: TRBJ2-1
DNA: TGTGCCAGCAGCCAAGAGCGGAACTCCTACAATGAGCAGTTCTTC
CDR3: CASSQERNSYNEQFF

V: TRBV5-1
size: NA
D: TRBD1
J: TRBJ1-2
DNA: TGCGCCAGCAGCCCTTCAGGGGGACTGAACTATGGCTACACCTTC
CDR3: CASSPSGGLNYGYTF

V: TRBV15
size: few
D: TRBD1
J: TRBJ1-4
DNA: TGTGCCACCAGCAGGACAGGGTTAGGCGAAAAACTGTTTTTT
CDR3: CATSRTGLGEKLFF

V: TRBV18
size: NA
D: TRBD2
J: TRBJ2-4
DNA: TGTGCCAGCTCACCTATGGGGACTAGCCCAGCTAGGATTCAGTACTTC
CDR3: CASSPMGTSPARIQYF

V: TRBV5-6
size: NA
D: NA
J: TRBJ1-2
DNA: TGTGCCAGCAGCGGTTACGGGAAACATGGCTACACCTTC
CDR3: CASSGYGKHGYTF

V: TRBV7-3
size: NA
D: NA
J: TRBJ1-3
DNA: TGTGCCAGCAGCCAGGTGGCGGGGGGAAACACCATATATTTT
CDR3: CASSQVAGGNTIYF

V: TRBV28
size: NA
D: NA
J: TRBJ2-4
DNA: TGTGCCAGCAGTTTTGTCGCAGGCCCAATAGCCAAAAACATTCAGTACTTC
CDR3: CASSFVAGPIAKNIQYF

V: TRBV4-2
size: few
D: TRBD1
J: TRBJ2-7
DNA: TGTGCCAGCAGCCAAGACTGGGACAGTTCCTACGAGCAGTACTTC
CDR3: CASSQDWDSSYEQYF

V: TRBV9
size: NA
D: NA
J: TRBJ2-6
DNA: TGTGCCAGCAGCGTAGTCGACAGGGCCAACGTCCTGACTTTC
CDR3: CASSVVDRANVLTF

V: TRBV6-2/TRBV6-3
size: NA
D: NA
J: TRBJ1-5
DNA: TGTGCCAGCAGTTCCGGGTCCCCCCAGCATTTT
CDR3: CASSSGSPQHF

V: TRBV7-9
size: NA
D: TRBD2
J: TRBJ2-1
DNA: TGTGCCAGCAGCTTATTAGAGGGGCTGGCGGGAGAGTACAATGAGCAGTTCTTC
CDR3: CASSLLEGLAGEYNEQFF

V: TRBV27
size: once
D: NA
J: TRBJ2-2
DNA: TGTGCCAGCAGTTTATTCCGGACACGAAACACCGGGGAGCTGTTTTTT
CDR3: CASSLFRTRNTGELFF

V: TRBV19
size: NA
D: NA
J: TRBJ2-1
DNA: TGTGCCAGTAGTCCTGGACTGTACAATGAGCAGTTCTTC
CDR3: CASSPGLYNEQFF

V: TRBV11-2
size: once
D: NA
J: TRBJ1-4
DNA: TGTGCCAGCGCTCAGTGGGCAATCCCTAATGAAAAACTGTTTTTT
CDR3: CASAQWAIPNEKLFF

V: TRBV6-1
size: NA
D: TRBD2
J: TRBJ2-7
DNA: TGTGCCAGCAGTGAAGAAGCGGGAGGGCCATACGAGCAGTACTTC
CDR3: CASSEEAGGPYEQYF

V: TRBV24-1
size: NA
D: NA
J: TRBJ2-1
DNA: TGTGCCACCAGTGATTCCCGGGAGAGTGAGCAGTTCTTC
CDR3: CATSDSRESEQFF

V: TRBV7-9
size: NA
D: NA
J: TRBJ2-3
DNA: TGTGCCAGCAGCTTAAGTAATCCCTACCCAGATACGCAGTATTTT
CDR3: CASSLSNPYPDTQYF

V: TRBV30
size: few
D: TRBD1
J: TRBJ1-4
DNA: TGTGCCTGGAGTACCCGGACAGGTGAAAAACTGTTTTTT
CDR3: CAWSTRTGEKLFF

V: TRBV25-1
size: NA
D: TRBD1
J: TRBJ2-7
DNA: TGTGCCAGCAGGGGTCCGGGACAGGCCTACGAGCAGTACTTC
CDR3: CASRGPGQAYEQYF

V: TRBV2
size: NA
D: NA
J: TRBJ1-6
DNA: TGTGCCAGCAGCTCTGCGGGCAGCTCCTATAATTCACCCCTCCACTTT
CDR3: CASSSAGSSYNSPLHF

V: TRBV5-1
size: NA
D: TRBD2
J: TRBJ2-1
DNA: TGCGCCAGCAGCGATTGGACGGGCGGGAGCTCCTACAATGAGCAGTTCTTC
CDR3: CASSDWTGGSSYNEQFF

V: TRBV24-1
size: NA
D: TRBD2
J: TRBJ2-5
DNA: TGTGCCACCAGTGATGGGACTAGCGGGTACCAAGAGACCCAGTACTTC
CDR3: CATSDGTSGYQETQYF

V: TRBV7-2
size: NA
D: NA
J: TRBJ1-2
DNA: TGTGCCAGCAGCTTAGGTGGGGGCGCCGTCTATGGCTACACCTTC
CDR3: CASSLGGGAVYGYTF

V: TRBV18
size: NA
D: NA
J: TRBJ2-7
DNA: TGTGCCAGCTCACCGAGGGCGGAAAACGAGCAGTACTTC
CDR3: CASSPRAENEQYF

V: TRBV11-2
size: NA
D: NA
J: TRBJ2-2
DNA: TGTGCCAGCAGCCCAGGACCGCCCCGGGGGGCTACGAACACCGGGGAGCTGTTTTTT
CDR3: CASSPGPPRGATNTGELFF

V: TRBV7-2
size: NA
D: TRBD1
J: TRBJ2-3
DNA: TGTGCCAGCAGCTTAGTGGGGACAGGGAGCACAGATACGCAGTATTTT
CDR3: CASSLVGTGSTDTQYF

V: TRBV15
size: NA
D: TRBD1
J: TRBJ1-5
DNA: TGTGCCACCAGCAGGGGGACAGGGACTAATAGCAATCAGCCCCAGCATTTT
CDR3: CATSRGTGTNSNQPQHF

V: TRBV5-1
size: NA
D: TRBD2
J: TRBJ2-7
DNA: TGCGCCAGCAGACCTCTAGCGGGAGGTTCCTCCTACGAGCAGTACTTC
CDR3: CASRPLAGGSSYEQYF

V: TRBV7-9
size: NA
D: TRBD1
J: TRBJ1-1
DNA: TGTGCCAGCAGCCGAGGACAGGTGAACACTGAAGCTTTCTTT
CDR3: CASSRGQVNTEAFF

V: TRBV5-1
size: few
D: NA
J: TRBJ2-5
DNA: TGCGCCAGCAGCTTGGCCGGGGGTACGGAGACCCAGTACTTC
CDR3: CASSLAGGTETQYF

V: TRBV24-1
size: NA
D: TRBD2
J: TRBJ2-3
DNA: TGTGCCACCAGTGACCGGACTAGCGGGAGAACGCAGTATTTT
CDR3: CATSDRTSGRTQYF

V: TRBV14
size: NA
D: TRBD1
J: TRBJ1-1
DNA: TGTGCCAGCAGCCAATGGGTGACAGGGGGGGACACTGAAGCTTTCTTT
CDR3: CASSQWVTGGDTEAFF

V: TRBV9
size: NA
D: NA
J: TRBJ1-1
DNA: TGTGCCAGCAGCTCGAAGGCAGGAAGCCAGAACACTGAAGCTTTCTTT
CDR3: CASSSKAGSQNTEAFF

V: TRBV5-1
size: once
D: TRBD1
J: TRBJ1-1
DNA: TGCGCCAGCAGGTCCCGAGGGACAGTTAACACTGAAGCTTTCTTT
CDR3: CASRSRGTVNTEAFF

V: TRBV7-2
size: NA
D: TRBD2
J: TRBJ2-1
DNA: TGTGCCAGCAGCTTAGGGTTGCGGGAGGGCCGTTCTGACAATGAGCAGTTCTTC
CDR3: CASSLGLREGRSDNEQFF

V: TRBV11-3
size: NA
D: NA
J: TRBJ2-7
DNA: TGTGCCAGCAACGGGGGGCAATCCTACGAGCAGTACTTC
CDR3: CASNGGQSYEQYF

V: TRBV12-5
size: NA
D: TRBD1
J: TRBJ2-2
DNA: TGTGCTAGTGGTCAAGGACAGGGGGCCGGGGAGCTGTTTTTT
CDR3: CASGQGQGAGELFF